This T cell receptor beta chain stems from a study of blood T cell repertoires in COVID-19. Authors' analysis steps: Amplified reference gene primers provided the basis for estimating nucleated cell counts. Some clones are missing from TCRdb's copy, which holds only in-frame ones; the method was immunoSEQ multiplex PCR. From that table come the V and J calls and clone size; the DNA was used to work out D and trimming. The sample comprises approximately 300,000 clones, around nine tenths of which are singletons, and over 1.5% rests with the top ten. This clone was seen just once. Followed over time, Seattle patients had been enrolled while infection was active. V gave up 4 bases and J gave up 10 bases, with 17 bases separating them. CDR1 and CDR2 (germline): SGDLS, YYNGEE. The CDR3 covers 14 residues.

Specimen: peripheral blood. This TCR was recovered from a woman younger than 45 with COVID-19, enrolled during active disease. The V gene is TRBV9, the J gene TRBJ1-4, with a possible D match to TRBD1 (6 bases). The CDR3 DNA sequence: TGTGCCAGCAGCACAGGGTCACTGTCTGGAAAACTGTTTTTT. Translating it yields CASSTGSLSGKLFF.